The TCR beta chain described here comes from a study of blood T cell repertoires in COVID-19 (TCRdb year 2020). Study-level background: Collaborator samples came from the United States, Italy and Spain and covered acute and convalescent phases of COVID-19. The material from the prospective study consisted of cDNA or gDNA derived from T cells, B-cell-depleted T cells, or PBMCs. Subjects who had been exposed to COVID-19, were actively infected with it, or had recovered from it provided the deeply sampled blood TCRbeta repertoires that made up the dataset. The repertoires were released in a freely available public database intended as a resource for research on the immune response to SARS-CoV-2. The samples were drawn from two sources: the first 160 participants of the ongoing ImmuneRACE study, and approximately 1,300 subjects contributed by 6 global collaborators. Sample metadata almost always included a de-identified subject ID, COVID-19 status, age in years and sex. Where available, HLA class I and class II types were obtained from metadata supplied by the sample provider rather than from assay-based typing.

In the case of this clone: No antigen is known for it. No much larger clone is present one base from it, and per-base qualities are unavailable.

TCRbeta CDR3 regions were amplified from genomic DNA using the immunoSEQ Assay, a bias-controlled multiplex PCR. Processing in the source paper ran as follows. The number of nucleated cells in each sample was estimated from the amplification of reference gene primers within the assay. Sequence reads were collapsed and filtered to measure the absolute abundance of every unique TCRbeta CDR3 rearrangement. For each sample, productive Simpson clonality was calculated by taking the square root of Simpson's diversity index across productive rearrangements. What TCRdb holds here is the immuneACCESS table cut down to in-frame rearrangements. Part of the clones is not present; checked against another copy, under half of the missing clones reflect an unresolved V gene, and the others are unexplained. The V and J calls and the clone size are those of that table, but D and trimming were determined from the DNA. The sample includes around 30,000 clones, with more than 80% observed a single time. The ten largest clones capture over 9% of the sample.

Whole blood was collected in K2EDTA tubes by collaborating institutions according to the institutions' own protocols. Collaborator samples were shipped for TCRbeta analysis as frozen whole blood, isolated PBMCs, or DNA extracted from either sample type. Trimming removed 4 bases from V and 6 bases from J, leaving 25 bases between the germline ends. The CDR3 has 17 amino acids, counting the end cysteine and phenylalanine. Just the 51-base CDR3 DNA is kept, in frame starting at base 1. Per the germline V gene, SGHRS is the CDR1 and YFSETQ is the CDR2. What the study reported, not specific to this receptor: The quantity of clinical and demographic metadata differed by source and by participant and was supplied without curation.

The chain was built from TRBV5-1 and TRBJ1-1; TRBD1 is possibly the D segment (6 matching bases). This receptor was obtained from a man between 60 and 75 years old with acute or convalescent COVID-19. Sample: peripheral blood. The DNA is as follows: TGCGCCAGCAGCCCCCATGGCGGGGGAGGGGGGGTGGCTGAAGCTTTCTTT. It specifies CASSPHGGGGGVAEAFF.